These 31 T cell receptor beta chains were sequenced from one sample in a study of regulatory T cells in long-lasting Graves disease (dated by TCRdb to about 2021). This sample's time point label indicates: persistent/refractory GD, antithyroid drugs over 5 years with positive TRAb. RNA was extracted from PBMCs in TRIzol for both TCR sequencing and RNA sequencing. Libraries were made using multiplex PCR. Data came from an Illumina HiSeq 4000. To build TCR beta libraries, CDR3 regions were amplified by Arm-PCR using iRepertoire HTBI primers. TCRdb's own reprocessing of the public reads used fastp at Q25 and MiXCR and kept productive beta chains. One record per CDR3 amino acid sequence lists the most common genes and DNA. This sample holds more than 650,000 distinct CDR3 sequences; 25% to 35% were observed only once. Under 55% of the sample belongs to the ten largest clones. The sample was peripheral blood mononuclear cells (PBMCs), taken when the disease was refractory, from a patient treated with antithyroid drugs. The receptors stem from a female donor with Graves disease.

V and J are TRBV9 and TRBJ1-3, with no clear D. V was clipped by 3 bases and J by 0 bases, with 10 bases between them. Germline-derived CDR1 and CDR2 are SGDLS and YYNGEE. The CDR3 length is 15 residues. CDR3 bases: TGTGCCAGCAGCGCCGACATCGCCTCTGGAAACACCATATATTTT. It codes for CASSADIASGNTIYF.

The chain carries TRBV12-3 or TRBV12-4 and TRBJ1-5; TRBD1 is a possible D gene (5 bases). This CDR3 contains 15 residues. V was pared by 1 base and J by 0 bases, with 7 bases between. The CDR3 sequence: CASSLGDRSNQPQHF. The CDR3 region has the DNA TGTGCCAGCAGTTTAGGGGACCGTAGCAATCAGCCCCAGCATTTT.

This clonotype was counted between two and nine times. The rearrangement joins TRBV12-3 or TRBV12-4 to TRBJ1-6, with a possible D match to TRBD1 (6 bases). The CDR3 length is 17 residues. Trimming took off 7 bases at V and 4 bases at J, with 20 bases between the two ends. This chain's CDR3 is CASTQVLTGRYNSPLHF. The CDR3 nucleotides read TGTGCCAGCACCCAAGTCCTGACAGGCAGATATAATTCACCCCTCCACTTT.

The V call is TRBV20-1, the J call TRBJ2-7, with 8 bases fitting TRBD1. The germline V gene encodes CDR1 DFQATT and CDR2 SNEGSKA (reference sequence). The CDR3 spans 15 residues. The V and J ends lost 2 bases and 4 bases, in that order; junction bases with no gene match: 10. The CDR3, as DNA: TGCAGTGCTAGATCCGGGCAGGGGGCTGGTTACGAGCAGTACTTC. Its translation is CSARSGQGAGYEQYF.

The V gene is TRBV13, the J gene TRBJ2-3; TRBD1 aligns across 8 bases. The CDR3 length is 14 residues. V was clipped by 5 bases and J by 4 bases; unmatched bases: 5. The germline V gene encodes CDR1 PRHDT and CDR2 FYEKMQ (reference sequence). CDR3 DNA sequence: TGTGCCAGCAGCCCAGGACAGGGTTCAGATACGCAGTATTTT. Amino acids: CASSPGQGSDTQYF.

The rearrangement uses TRBV11-2 and TRBJ2-5, with D unresolved. Germline V CDR1 and CDR2: SGHAT, FQNNGV. V lost 3 bases to trimming and J lost 2 bases, with 10 bases between them. The CDR3 spans 14 residues. CDR3: CASSFGARQETQYF. For the CDR3, the DNA is TGTGCCAGCAGCTTCGGAGCCCGACAAGAGACCCAGTACTTC.

CDR3 coding DNA: TGTGCCAGCAGGAAGCAGGGGGCGCAAAATTCACCCCTCCACTTT. Translating gives CASRKQGAQNSPLHF. The rearrangement joins TRBV6-1 to TRBJ1-6; 8 bases agree with TRBD1. The trim removed 6 bases at V and 7 bases at J, leaving 8 bases unmatched. There are 15 residues in the CDR3. CDR1 and CDR2 from the germline V gene are MNHNS and SASEGT.

The chain links TRBV5-1 to TRBJ1-1; weak D call: TRBD1 (6 bases). Trimming left V 4 bases short and J 2 bases short, with 15 bases between. Per germline, CDR1 SGHRS and CDR2 YFSETQ. This CDR3 has 15 amino acids. The CDR3, as DNA: TGCGCCAGCAGCGGGGCTCAGGGGTCCAACACTGAAGCTTTCTTT. Its protein product is CASSGAQGSNTEAFF.

This clonotype was recorded at least ten times. The chain is built from TRBV2 and TRBJ2-5, with TRBD2 matching over 11 bases. Germline trimming cut 6 bases from V and 5 bases from J; bases unmatched to any gene: 14. The germline CDR1 and CDR2 sequences are SNHLY and FYNNEI. The CDR3 is 17 amino acids. CDR3 DNA sequence: TGTGCCAGCAGGAACGACTTAGCGGGAGGGCCGGGGGAGACCCAGTACTTC. This gives the protein CASRNDLAGGPGETQYF. Full variable domain (rest looked up from reference TRBV2 and TRBJ2-5): EPEVTQTPSHQVTQMGQEVILRCVPISNHLYFYWYRQILGQKVEFLVSFYNNEISEKSEIFDDQFSVERPDGSNFTLKIRSTKLEDSAMYFCASRNDLAGGPGETQYFGPGTRLLVL.

A few counts support this clonotype. The gene calls are TRBV3-1 and TRBJ2-5; D unclear. V lost 0 bases to trimming and J lost 2 bases, with 10 bases between them. CDR3 length: 15 amino acids. Germline assignment: CDR1 LGHDT and CDR2 YNNKEL (reference sequence). Here the CDR3 DNA reads TGTGCCAGCAGCCAAGATCCAGTCAGACAAGAGACCCAGTACTTC. Residues: CASSQDPVRQETQYF.

The sample holds a few counts of this clonotype. The rearrangement uses TRBV7-9 and TRBJ1-5; 9 bases line up with TRBD1. Trimming removed 5 bases from V and 6 bases from J; junction bases left unmatched: 5. Germline V CDR1 and CDR2: SEHNR, FQNEAQ (reference sequence). The length of the CDR3 is 14 residues. The CDR3 reads CASSRDRDSQPQHF. The CDR3 DNA is TGTGCCAGCAGCCGGGACAGGGACTCTCAGCCCCAGCATTTT. The full variable domain, its missing parts supplied by reference TRBV7-9 and TRBJ1-5, is DTGVSQNPRHKITKRGQNVTFRCDPISEHNRLYWYRQTLGQGPEFLTYFQNEAQLEKSRLLSDRFSAERPKGSFSTLEIQRTEQGDSAMYLCASSRDRDSQPQHFGDGTRLSIL.

In this sample, this clonotype turned up a few times. The chain couples TRBV28 to TRBJ1-1; 9 bases agree with TRBD1. The CDR3 is 16 amino acids. Trimming cost V 6 bases and J 4 bases; bases outside gene matches: 12. In germline, CDR1 is MDHEN, CDR2 SYDVKM. CDR3 amino acids: CASSQTGGPGGTEAFF. The CDR3 bases are TGTGCCAGCAGCCAAACAGGGGGCCCCGGGGGCACTGAAGCTTTCTTT.

This clonotype turned up a few times. The chain employs TRBV7-9 and TRBJ1-1; perhaps TRBD1 as D (6 bases). The CDR3 consists of 14 residues. Germline CDR1 SEHNR, CDR2 FQNEAQ (reference sequence). With 3 bases removed from V and 4 bases from J, the gap between germline ends came to 12 bases. DNA for the CDR3: TGTGCCAGCAGCTTCGCAGGGGACACCACTGAAGCTTTCTTT. Translation gives CASSFAGDTTEAFF. Variable domain in full (rest from reference TRBV7-9 and TRBJ1-1): DTGVSQNPRHKITKRGQNVTFRCDPISEHNRLYWYRQTLGQGPEFLTYFQNEAQLEKSRLLSDRFSAERPKGSFSTLEIQRTEQGDSAMYLCASSFAGDTTEAFFGQGTRLTVV.

The V and J genes are TRBV6-1 and TRBJ2-7; 15 bases align to TRBD2. V was clipped by 6 bases and J by 4 bases; unmatched bases: 4. The CDR3 spans 15 residues. Germline V lookup: CDR1 MNHNS, CDR2 SASEGT. The CDR3 sequence: CASRGTSGRFYEQYF. For the CDR3, the DNA is TGTGCCAGCAGAGGGACTAGCGGGAGGTTTTACGAGCAGTACTTC.

V gene TRBV7-9 combines with J gene TRBJ2-3; no definite D call. CDR1 is SEHNR and CDR2 is FQNEAQ in the germline V gene (reference sequence). With 1 base removed from V and 4 bases from J, the gap between germline ends came to 12 bases. There are 15 residues in the CDR3. The CDR3, as DNA: TGTGCCAGCAGCTTAGAAGGGTTAGGCCCAGATACGCAGTATTTT. Protein: CASSLEGLGPDTQYF.

The chain uses TRBV20-1 and TRBJ2-7; 11 bases fit TRBD1. Trimming removed 3 bases from V and 4 bases from J; junction bases left unmatched: 8. The CDR3 is 15 amino acids. The V gene's germline CDR1 is DFQATT and CDR2 SNEGSKA (reference sequence). The CDR3 coding sequence is TGCAGTGCTAGCCGGGAGGACAGGGGGCGGTACGAGCAGTACTTC. This translates into CSASREDRGRYEQYF.

The chain links TRBV19 to TRBJ2-1; 8 bases match TRBD1. CDR3 length: 14 residues. Trimming cost V 4 bases and J 7 bases; bases outside gene matches: 6. Germline V gene data show CDR1 as LNHDA and CDR2 as SQIVND (reference sequence). CDR3 protein: CASSTGGLKNEQFF. In nucleotides, the CDR3 is TGTGCCAGTAGTACAGGGGGCCTTAAGAATGAGCAGTTCTTC.

This sequence joins TRBV29-1 and TRBJ1-1; D might be TRBD1 (5 bases). V dropped 7 bases and J dropped 1 base, with 16 bases sitting between them. This CDR3 has 14 amino acids. Germline CDR1 SQVTM, CDR2 ANQGSEA. Written as DNA, the CDR3 is TGCAGCGGCGAGGGGCCAGGAGAGAACACTGAAGCTTTCTTT. Amino acid sequence: CSGEGPGENTEAFF.

A note on this clonotype: Since a much larger clone is just one base distant, this may be a read error. The CDR3 here is CAGSEAGEGGSPLHF. The CDR3 DNA follows: TGTGCCGGCAGTGAAGCGGGAGAGGGAGGTTCACCCCTCCACTTT. The genes are TRBV6-4 and TRBJ1-6; D unclear. The CDR3 covers 15 residues. The germline V gene encodes CDR1 MRHNA and CDR2 SNTAGT.

This clonotype appeared once. This chain connects TRBV9 to TRBJ1-3; the match to TRBD1 covers 7 bases. Trimming cost V 3 bases and J 0 bases; bases outside gene matches: 9. Germline assignment: CDR1 SGDLS and CDR2 YYNGEE. There are 17 residues in the CDR3. The CDR3 sequence: CASSARDRKISGNTIYF. The CDR3 region has the DNA TGTGCCAGCAGCGCCCGGGACAGAAAAATCTCTGGAAACACCATATATTTT. Supplemented by reference TRBV9 and TRBJ1-3, the full variable domain reads DSGVTQTPKHLITATGQRVTLRCSPRSGDLSVYWYQQSLDQGLQFLIQYYNGEERAKGNILERFSAQQFPDLHSELNLSSLELGDSALYFCASSARDRKISGNTIYFGEGSWLTVV.

In this sample, this clonotype turned up a few times. One junction end does not reproduce the germline sequence, and a read error may be involved. This chain connects TRBV5-1 to TRBJ1-5; D is unresolved. CDR3 length: 15 residues. The germline gives CDR1 SGHRS, CDR2 YFSETQ. The CDR3 loop reads CASSLEGGGNQPQHF. The CDR3 DNA is TGTGCCAGCAGTTTGGAGGGAGGAGGCAATCAGCCCCAGCATTTT.

V usage is TRBV11-2 and J usage is TRBJ2-4, with TRBD2 as a possible D gene (5 bases). Trimming pared 0 bases from V and 0 bases from J, leaving 15 bases between. The length of the CDR3 is 18 residues. Per the germline V gene, CDR1 is SGHAT and CDR2 is FQNNGV. The DNA for the CDR3 is TGTGCCAGCAGCTTAGATCCAGCGGAGCCTGGAGCCAAAAACATTCAGTACTTC. Amino acid sequence: CASSLDPAEPGAKNIQYF.

The chain is built from TRBV10-3 and TRBJ1-4; 9 bases match TRBD1. The J segment lost 5 bases and the V segment lost 10 bases, leaving 8 bases of the junction unmatched. Germline V gives CDR1 ENHRY, CDR2 SYGVKD. There are 14 residues in the CDR3. This chain's CDR3 is CATLAGTGNEKLFF. The CDR3 DNA is TGTGCCACCTTGGCGGGGACAGGGAATGAAAAACTGTTTTTT.

Points on this clonotype: At one end the junction does not follow the germline gene, possibly because of a read error. The CDR3 here is CASNYSYEQYF. In DNA, the CDR3 is TGTGCCAGCAATTACAGTTACGAGCAGTACTTC. V gene TRBV6-5 combines with J gene TRBJ2-7; D gene ambiguous. CDR3 length: 11 residues. Germline values: CDR1 MNHEY, CDR2 SVGAGI.

This clonotype turned up a few times. The V call is TRBV6-1, the J call TRBJ1-2; D is unresolved. Trimming removed 5 bases from V and 8 bases from J, with 15 bases in between. The CDR3 spans 13 residues. Per germline, CDR1 MNHNS and CDR2 SASEGT. The CDR3 DNA sequence: TGTGCCAGCAGTCCCAATGCTGAGTACGGCTACACCTTC. Protein: CASSPNAEYGYTF.

This chain uses TRBV25-1 with TRBJ2-5; no clear D gene. Germline V gives CDR1 MGHDK, CDR2 SYGVNS. CDR3 length equals 12 residues. Trimming stripped 3 bases from V and 7 bases from J, with 9 bases between. CDR3 loop: CASSDVRGTQYF. As DNA, the CDR3 is TGTGCCAGCAGTGACGTGAGAGGGACCCAGTACTTC.

This clonotype was seen repeatedly, ten times or more. The J gene is TRBJ1-4, the V gene TRBV7-2, with D hard to call. CDR1 is SGHTA, CDR2 FQGNSA, per germline. V was pared by 5 bases and J by 0 bases, with 10 bases between. The CDR3 is made up of 15 amino acids. The CDR3 sequence: CASSPSGTTNEKLFF. The CDR3, as DNA: TGTGCCAGCAGCCCATCCGGGACAACTAATGAAAAACTGTTTTTT.

There are a few counts of this clonotype. The rearrangement joins TRBV7-9 to TRBJ1-4; no firm D call. The V and J ends lost 0 bases and 7 bases respectively, with 9 bases between them. The germline V gene has CDR1 SEHNR and CDR2 FQNEAQ (reference sequence). The CDR3 is 14 residues long. Written as DNA, the CDR3 is TGTGCCAGCAGCTTAGCAGGGAGCGGTGAAAAACTGTTTTTT. Translated, it gives CASSLAGSGEKLFF.

The chain uses TRBV5-1 and TRBJ1-2; TRBD1 agrees at 8 bases. This CDR3 has 14 residues. The V gene end was trimmed by 5 bases and the J gene end by 8 bases; junction bases not matched to a gene: 11. Germline CDR1 is SGHRS and CDR2 is YFSETQ. Here the CDR3 DNA reads TGCGCCAGCAGTAGGGGACAGGCCCTTGGGGGCTACACCTTC. Amino acid sequence: CASSRGQALGGYTF.

This clonotype was counted between two and nine times. The genes are TRBV20-1 and TRBJ2-4, with D tentatively TRBD2 (5 bases). V dropped 5 bases and J dropped 2 bases, with 10 bases sitting between them. The CDR3 loop spans 13 amino acids. Germline CDR1 is DFQATT and CDR2 is SNEGSKA (reference sequence). The CDR3 loop is CSAGGPPKNIQYF. The CDR3 region has the DNA TGCAGTGCTGGAGGACCCCCCAAAAACATTCAGTACTTC.

This clonotype appeared a few times. This rearrangement joins TRBV27 to TRBJ1-6; possible D gene TRBD1, 5 bases. Germline-derived CDR1 and CDR2 are MNHEY and SMNVEV (reference sequence). Between the trimmed V and J ends, which lost 7 bases and 0 bases, there was a span of 10 bases. The CDR3 length is 15 residues. CDR3 DNA: TGTGCCAGCACTAGGACACCCTCCTATAATTCACCCCTCCACTTT. This encodes CASTRTPSYNSPLHF.